These 23 T cell receptor beta chains came from one sample sequenced in a study of naive and memory T cell subsets. No antigen is known for these receptors. The study's findings and limits: A few larger clonotypes appeared in naive repertoires, especially CD8, possibly memory cells re-expressing CD45RA.

The beta constant-region primer was an equimolar mix of two oligonucleotides covering TRBC1 and TRBC2. Nested alpha and beta constant-region primers with the SP2 primer drove four PCR rounds on ligated cDNA. TCRdb itself ran the UMI-ligation and nested PCR reads through MiXCR, one entry per CDR3 protein. The repertoire has approximately 100,000 distinct CDR3 sequences, roughly 15% of them found once; the top ten carry 2.8%. The source material was naive CD8+ T cells from blood. The receptors stem from a human donor in good health.

Many counts were recorded for this clonotype. The chain is built from TRBV19 and TRBJ1-1; 9 bases are a match to TRBD1. This CDR3 region has 16 residues. V lost 5 bases and J lost 1; bases outside the gene matches: 8. The germline gives CDR1 LNHDA, CDR2 SQIVND (reference sequence). The CDR3 DNA sequence: TGTGCCAGTAGTTCCCGGGACAGGGCTGGGAACACTGAAGCTTTCTTT. Translating gives CASSSRDRAGNTEAFF.

This clonotype has a handful of counts. The genes are TRBV9 and TRBJ2-5; 11 nucleotides match TRBD2. CDR1 and CDR2 from the germline V gene are SGDLS and YYNGEE. The CDR3 covers 16 residues. Trimming cost V 3 bases and J 5 bases; bases outside gene matches: 9. The CDR3 region is CASSDGTSGGEETQYF. CDR3 coding DNA: TGTGCCAGCAGCGACGGGACTAGCGGAGGGGAGGAGACCCAGTACTTC. The variable domain in full, completed from reference TRBV9 and TRBJ2-5, reads DSGVTQTPKHLITATGQRVTLRCSPRSGDLSVYWYQQSLDQGLQFLIQYYNGEERAKGNILERFSAQQFPDLHSELNLSSLELGDSALYFCASSDGTSGGEETQYFGPGTRLLVL.

There are many counts of this clonotype. The chain combines TRBV10-3 with TRBJ2-3; TRBD2 agrees at 8 bases. V lost 6 bases and J lost 2; bases outside the gene matches: 7. The CDR3 consists of 15 residues. The V gene's germline CDR1 is ENHRY and CDR2 SYGVKD. CDR3 nucleotides: TGTGCCATCAGCGGCACTAGCGGCTACACAGATACGCAGTATTTT. Amino acids: CAISGTSGYTDTQYF.

The sample holds a few counts of this clonotype. This sequence joins TRBV30 and TRBJ2-1; D is unclear. This CDR3 region has 11 residues. CDR1 is GTSNPN, CDR2 SVGIG, per germline (reference sequence). Trimming took 3 bases from V and 12 from J, leaving 12 bases between them. This chain's CDR3 is CAWSLDPGQFF. In DNA, the CDR3 is TGTGCCTGGAGCCTTGACCCGGGGCAGTTCTTC.

A remark on this clonotype: No conserved phenylalanine or tryptophan ends this CDR3, so it is likely a read error. This chain links TRBV11-2 with TRBJ1-1, with D possibly being TRBD1 (5 bases). The CDR3 sequence is 15 residues long. Trimming took 1 base from V and 5 from J, leaving 14 bases between them. CDR1 and CDR2 (germline): SGHAT, FQNNGV. The CDR3 bases are TGTGCCAGCAGCTTAGGTCCAGGGAGGAGAACTGAAGCTTTCTCT. Its protein product is CASSLGPGRRTEAFS.

This clonotype has more than one count but fewer than ten. This chain links TRBV25-1 with TRBJ1-4, with no clear D. CDR3 length: 12 residues. Germline V gives CDR1 MGHDK, CDR2 SYGVNS. V lost 2 bases and J lost 15, with 13 bases in between. CDR3 sequence reads: CASSESLGRMFF. CDR3 nucleotide sequence: TGTGCCAGCAGTGAAAGTTTAGGACGGATGTTTTTT.

Note on this clonotype: One base away lies a much larger clone, so this may be a sequencing read error. This chain links TRBV25-1 with TRBJ2-2; perhaps TRBD1 as D (6 bases). Trimming took off 9 bases at V and 5 bases at J, with 10 bases between the two ends. The CDR3 sequence is 12 residues long. Germline V CDR1 and CDR2: MGHDK, SYGVNS. The DNA for the CDR3 is TGTGCCAGTAACAGGGAGACCGGGGAGCTGTTTTTT. This codes for CASNRETGELFF.

This clonotype was counted ten times or more. In DNA form, the CDR3 reads TGTGCCAGCAGCTCCGACTATCTTGCGACCCAGTACTTC. Protein: CASSSDYLATQYF. The chain uses TRBV13 and TRBJ2-5, with a tentative D call TRBD2 (5 bases). The germline gives CDR1 PRHDT, CDR2 FYEKMQ (reference sequence). The CDR3 is made up of 13 amino acids. Trimming shortened V by 4 bases and J by 7 bases, and 13 bases separated the two germline ends. Looking up the rest from reference TRBV13 and TRBJ2-5 gives the full variable domain: AAGVIQSPRHLIKEKRETATLKCYPIPRHDTVYWYQQGPGQDPQFLISFYEKMQSDKGSIPDRFSAQQFSDYHSELNMSSLELGDSALYFCASSSDYLATQYFGPGTRLLVL.

This clonotype was recorded a few times. CDR3 coding DNA: TGTGCCAGCAGTCGAAGCGGGGGGAGCACAGATACGCAGTATTTT. Encoded protein: CASSRSGGSTDTQYF. V gene TRBV12-3 or TRBV12-4 combines with J gene TRBJ2-3; the match to TRBD2 covers 9 bases. Trimming cost V 5 bases and J 0 bases; bases outside gene matches: 3. The CDR3 extends over 15 amino acids.

This clonotype occurred many times. The chain joins TRBV5-4 to TRBJ2-3; 13 bases agree with TRBD2. The CDR3 is 17 amino acids. Germline CDR1 is SGHNT and CDR2 is YYREEE (reference sequence). With V trimmed by 2 bases and J by 5 bases, 8 bases remained unmatched. The CDR3 loop reads CASSLPLAGGPGDTQYF. The CDR3 DNA reads TGTGCCAGCAGCTTACCACTAGCGGGGGGGCCGGGAGATACGCAGTATTTT. Combining the CDR3 with reference TRBV5-4 and TRBJ2-3 gives the whole variable domain ETGVTQSPTHLIKTRGQQVTLRCSSQSGHNTVSWYQQALGQGPQFIFQYYREEENGRGNFPPRFSGLQFPNYSSELNVNALELDDSALYLCASSLPLAGGPGDTQYFGPGTRLTVL.

The chain recombines TRBV7-8 with TRBJ2-1, with 10 bases fitting TRBD2. The CDR3 consists of 16 residues. V lost 4 bases and J lost 4; bases outside the gene matches: 7. Germline assignment: CDR1 SGHVS and CDR2 FQNEAQ. The chain's CDR3 is CASSSTRTSGYNEQFF. The DNA of the CDR3 is TGTGCCAGCAGCTCAACCCGGACTAGCGGTTACAATGAGCAGTTCTTC.

The J gene is TRBJ2-1, the V gene TRBV4-1; 15 positions agree with TRBD2. Trimming took 4 bases from V and 3 from J; bases not matched to a gene: 7. Germline V gives CDR1 MGHRA, CDR2 YSYEKL. The CDR3 totals 18 residues. The CDR3 DNA reads as TGCGCCAGCAGCCGCTGGACTAGCGGGGGGGTAGACTACAATGAGCAGTTCTTC. It specifies CASSRWTSGGVDYNEQFF.

This clonotype was counted at least ten times. This chain connects TRBV4-3 to TRBJ2-2; D not resolved. CDR1 LGHNA and CDR2 YSLEER come from the germline V gene. The CDR3 loop spans 13 amino acids. Trimming took 1 base from V and 7 from J, leaving 7 bases between them. Here the CDR3 reads CASSQVGNGELFF. DNA of the CDR3: TGCGCCAGCAGCCAAGTAGGGAACGGGGAGCTGTTTTTT.

This clonotype has more than one count but fewer than ten. This chain uses TRBV11-1 with TRBJ2-3; possible D gene TRBD1, 6 bases. V lost 6 bases, J lost 0 bases, and 10 bases lay in between. The CDR3 extends over 14 amino acids. CDR1 and CDR2 (germline): SGHAT, FQDESV (reference sequence). As DNA, the CDR3 is TGTGCCAGCAGGACAGGCCCTAGCACAGATACGCAGTATTTT. Translating it yields CASRTGPSTDTQYF.

Many counts were recorded for this clonotype. V gene TRBV29-1 combines with J gene TRBJ1-1; D remains unclear. The CDR3 sequence is 12 residues long. Trimming took off 4 bases at V and 0 bases at J, with 6 bases between the two ends. Germline CDR1 reads SQVTM; CDR2 reads ANQGSEA. The CDR3 reads CSVGSMNTEAFF. The CDR3 coding sequence is TGCAGCGTTGGATCGATGAACACTGAAGCTTTCTTT.

V and J are TRBV6-1 and TRBJ1-1; D possibly corresponds to TRBD1 (5 bases). From germline, CDR1 is MNHNS and CDR2 SASEGT. The CDR3 consists of 12 residues. V was cut by 8 bases and J by 8 bases, with 15 bases left in between. The CDR3 loop is CASHAQGLEAFF. The CDR3 DNA follows: TGTGCCAGCCACGCTCAGGGTTTGGAAGCTTTCTTT.

The chain uses TRBV9 and TRBJ1-5; D gene ambiguous. Trimming removed 4 bases at V and 1 base at J, with 12 bases between. The V gene's germline CDR1 is SGDLS and CDR2 YYNGEE. This CDR3 is built from 15 residues. The CDR3 nucleotides are TGTGCCAGCAGCCCGATGGCGGGGAGCAATCAGCCCCAGCATTTT. It specifies CASSPMAGSNQPQHF.

This sequence joins TRBV4-3 and TRBJ2-2; no clear D. The CDR3 length is 17 residues. Germline V CDR1 and CDR2: LGHNA, YSLEER. Trimming stripped 0 bases from V and 6 bases from J, with 17 bases between. This CDR3 reads CASSQDKGSEVSGELFF. The CDR3 DNA reads as TGCGCCAGCAGCCAAGATAAGGGCAGCGAGGTTTCCGGGGAGCTGTTTTTT.

This clonotype was detected only a few times. The CDR3 region is CASSKALTTIPNEQFF. For the CDR3, the DNA is TGTGCCAGCAGCAAAGCCCTCACGACCATCCCCAATGAGCAGTTCTTC. J is TRBJ2-1 and V is TRBV21-1. TRBV21-1 is given as a pseudogene. This CDR3 comprises 16 residues.

The chain combines TRBV4-3 with TRBJ2-7; 9 bases line up with TRBD1. The CDR3 consists of 16 residues. Germline-derived CDR1 and CDR2 are LGHNA and YSLEER. Trimming removed 1 base from V and 4 bases from J; junction bases left unmatched: 8. The CDR3 reads CASSQVSGTGLYEQYF. CDR3 DNA sequence: TGCGCCAGCAGCCAAGTGTCCGGGACAGGGCTATACGAGCAGTACTTC.

The chain recombines TRBV20-1 with TRBJ2-7, with D maybe TRBD1 (6 bases). Germline CDR1 and CDR2: DFQATT and SNEGSKA (reference sequence). V was shortened by 3 bases and J by 6 bases, with 18 bases between the two germline ends. The CDR3 covers 14 residues. This CDR3 is CSASVPGEGREQYF. CDR3 sequence (DNA): TGCAGTGCTAGTGTTCCAGGGGAAGGACGCGAGCAGTACTTC.

This chain connects TRBV13 to TRBJ2-7, with a possible D match to TRBD1 (6 bases). Germline CDR1 is PRHDT and CDR2 is FYEKMQ (reference sequence). CDR3 size: 15 residues. Trimming took off 4 bases at V and 0 bases at J, with 13 bases between the two ends. As DNA, the CDR3 is TGTGCCAGCAGCTCTACAGGGTCCAGCTCCTACGAGCAGTACTTC. This translates into CASSSTGSSSYEQYF.

The chain links TRBV12-3 or TRBV12-4 to TRBJ2-5; D is uncertain. The CDR3 runs 13 residues. The V end was cut by 3 bases, the J end by 1 base, with 6 bases between. CDR3 amino acids: CASSFRFQETQYF. The CDR3 DNA reads TGTGCCAGCAGTTTTCGGTTCCAAGAGACCCAGTACTTC.